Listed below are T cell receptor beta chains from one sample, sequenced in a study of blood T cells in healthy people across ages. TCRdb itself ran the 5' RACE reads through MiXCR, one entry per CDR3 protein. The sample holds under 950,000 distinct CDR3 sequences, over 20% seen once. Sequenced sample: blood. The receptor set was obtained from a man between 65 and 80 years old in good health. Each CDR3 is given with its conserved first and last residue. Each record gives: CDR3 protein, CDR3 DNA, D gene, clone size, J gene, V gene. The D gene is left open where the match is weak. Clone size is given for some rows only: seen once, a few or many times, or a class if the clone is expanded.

CDR3 protein: CSASPVGGAATYEQYF
CDR3 DNA: TGCAGTGCTAGTCCCGTTGGGGGGGCTGCCACCTACGAGCAGTACTTC
D gene: .
clone size: .
J gene: TRBJ2-7
V gene: TRBV20-1

CDR3 protein: CASSGSAGLETQYF
CDR3 DNA: TGTGCCAGCTCAGGAAGTGCGGGGTTGGAGACCCAGTACTTC
D gene: .
clone size: .
J gene: TRBJ2-5
V gene: TRBV18

CDR3 protein: CASSQDTGTSGRAANEQFF
CDR3 DNA: TGCGCCAGCAGCCAAGATACGGGGACTAGCGGGAGGGCCGCTAATGAGCAGTTCTTC
D gene: TRBD2
clone size: .
J gene: TRBJ2-1
V gene: TRBV4-1

CDR3 protein: CASSVTRDRNGYTF
CDR3 DNA: TGCGCCAGCAGCGTCACCCGGGACAGAAACGGCTACACCTTC
D gene: TRBD1
clone size: few
J gene: TRBJ1-2
V gene: TRBV5-1

CDR3 protein: CASQSGVITGELFF
CDR3 DNA: TGTGCCAGTCAATCGGGAGTGATCACCGGGGAGCTGTTTTTT
D gene: .
clone size: .
J gene: TRBJ2-2
V gene: TRBV6-5

CDR3 protein: CAGSLGAFGGYTF
CDR3 DNA: TGCGCCGGCAGTTTGGGTGCTTTTGGGGGCTACACCTTC
D gene: .
clone size: .
J gene: TRBJ1-2
V gene: TRBV12-3/TRBV12-4

CDR3 protein: CASSLAALATDTQYF
CDR3 DNA: TGCGCCAGCAGCTTGGCGGCGCTAGCAACAGATACGCAGTATTTT
D gene: .
clone size: .
J gene: TRBJ2-3
V gene: TRBV5-1

CDR3 protein: CASSSVGDIQYF
CDR3 DNA: TGTGCCAGCAGCTCCGTGGGGGACATTCAGTACTTC
D gene: .
clone size: .
J gene: TRBJ2-4
V gene: TRBV5-5

CDR3 protein: CASSSSALSSYNEQFF
CDR3 DNA: TGTGCCAGCAGCTCAAGCGCTCTGAGCTCCTACAATGAGCAGTTCTTC
D gene: .
clone size: .
J gene: TRBJ2-1
V gene: TRBV7-2

CDR3 protein: CSAVGGKEQFF
CDR3 DNA: TGCAGTGCTGTGGGGGGCAAAGAGCAGTTCTTC
D gene: .
clone size: .
J gene: TRBJ2-1
V gene: TRBV20-1

CDR3 protein: CARQIAGAPHNEQFF
CDR3 DNA: TGTGCCAGACAGATAGCGGGGGCCCCCCACAATGAGCAGTTCTTC
D gene: TRBD2
clone size: many
J gene: TRBJ2-1
V gene: TRBV6-6

CDR3 protein: CASSVGKMGETQYF
CDR3 DNA: TGTGCCAGCAGTGTTGGCAAAATGGGAGAGACCCAGTACTTC
D gene: .
clone size: .
J gene: TRBJ2-5
V gene: TRBV12-3/TRBV12-4

CDR3 protein: CASTIRGSEEEKLFF
CDR3 DNA: TGTGCCAGTACCATCCGGGGCAGCGAGGAGGAAAAACTGTTTTTT
D gene: .
clone size: few
J gene: TRBJ1-4
V gene: TRBV19

CDR3 protein: CASSVGPRWDTDTQYF
CDR3 DNA: TGCGCCAGCAGCGTCGGACCCAGATGGGACACAGATACGCAGTATTTT
D gene: .
clone size: .
J gene: TRBJ2-3
V gene: TRBV5-1

CDR3 protein: CASSDPTQGQGKGGYTF
CDR3 DNA: TGTGCCAGCAGTGACCCGACCCAAGGACAGGGTAAAGGAGGCTACACCTTC
D gene: TRBD1
clone size: .
J gene: TRBJ1-2
V gene: TRBV6-1

CDR3 protein: CASSQDRTGQRNYGYTF
CDR3 DNA: TGCGCCAGCAGCCAAGATCGAACGGGACAGAGAAACTATGGCTACACCTTC
D gene: TRBD1
clone size: .
J gene: TRBJ1-2
V gene: TRBV4-1

CDR3 protein: CASSFGQPQANVLTF
CDR3 DNA: TGTGCCAGCAGCTTCGGCCAGCCCCAGGCCAACGTCCTGACTTTC
D gene: .
clone size: few
J gene: TRBJ2-6
V gene: TRBV7-9

CDR3 protein: CASSPWGRDYGYTF
CDR3 DNA: TGTGCCAGCAGCCCTTGGGGGAGGGACTATGGCTACACCTTC
D gene: .
clone size: .
J gene: TRBJ1-2
V gene: TRBV7-8

CDR3 protein: CASRVRSGTGHEKLFF
CDR3 DNA: TGTGCCAGCAGGGTACGATCCGGGACAGGGCATGAAAAACTGTTTTTT
D gene: TRBD1
clone size: few
J gene: TRBJ1-4
V gene: TRBV6-5

CDR3 protein: CSATGRLEGEQFF
CDR3 DNA: TGCAGTGCTACCGGCCGACTTGAGGGTGAGCAGTTCTTC
D gene: .
clone size: once
J gene: TRBJ2-1
V gene: TRBV20-1

CDR3 protein: CSISGTGQETQYF
CDR3 DNA: TGCAGCATATCCGGGACAGGGCAAGAGACCCAGTACTTC
D gene: TRBD1
clone size: .
J gene: TRBJ2-5
V gene: TRBV20-1

CDR3 protein: CASSITFYRGETQYF
CDR3 DNA: TGTGCCAGCAGTATCACCTTTTACAGGGGAGAGACCCAGTACTTC
D gene: TRBD1
clone size: few
J gene: TRBJ2-5
V gene: TRBV27

CDR3 protein: CAISGTGVGTEAFF
CDR3 DNA: TGTGCCATCAGTGGGACAGGGGTAGGCACTGAAGCTTTCTTT
D gene: TRBD1
clone size: .
J gene: TRBJ1-1
V gene: TRBV10-3

CDR3 protein: CSASDWQANHEKLLF
CDR3 DNA: TGCAGTGCTAGTGATTGGCAGGCTAATCATGAAAAACTGCTTTTT
D gene: .
clone size: .
J gene: TRBJ1-4
V gene: TRBV20-1

CDR3 protein: CASSYDRSTDTQYF
CDR3 DNA: TGTGCCAGCAGTTACGACAGAAGCACAGATACGCAGTATTTT
D gene: .
clone size: .
J gene: TRBJ2-3
V gene: TRBV27

CDR3 protein: CASSKLPQGTNEKLFF
CDR3 DNA: TGTGCCAGCAGTAAACTACCACAGGGGACTAATGAAAAACTGTTTTTT
D gene: TRBD1
clone size: .
J gene: TRBJ1-4
V gene: TRBV6-2/TRBV6-3

CDR3 protein: CSVDLTNTGELFF
CDR3 DNA: TGCAGCGTTGATCTGACGAACACCGGGGAGCTGTTTTTT
D gene: .
clone size: .
J gene: TRBJ2-2
V gene: TRBV29-1

CDR3 protein: CASSLQSSLGIQYF
CDR3 DNA: TGTGCCAGCAGTTTACAGAGTTCTCTGGGCATTCAGTACTTC
D gene: .
clone size: .
J gene: TRBJ2-4
V gene: TRBV6-5

CDR3 protein: CASSLYGVGNSPLHF
CDR3 DNA: TGTGCCAGCAGCTTGTATGGGGTGGGTAATTCACCCCTCCACTTT
D gene: .
clone size: few
J gene: TRBJ1-6
V gene: TRBV5-6

CDR3 protein: CASSPGSLAEAFF
CDR3 DNA: TGTGCCAGCAGCCCGGGGTCCCTGGCTGAAGCTTTCTTT
D gene: .
clone size: few
J gene: TRBJ1-1
V gene: TRBV7-9

CDR3 protein: CASSLEGQGAHRAFF
CDR3 DNA: TGTGCCAGCAGCCTAGAGGGACAGGGGGCGCATCGGGCTTTCTTT
D gene: TRBD1
clone size: .
J gene: TRBJ1-1
V gene: TRBV6-1

CDR3 protein: CASSPLGQGVTDTQYF
CDR3 DNA: TGTGCCAGCTCACCTTTGGGACAGGGTGTTACAGATACGCAGTATTTT
D gene: TRBD1
clone size: few
J gene: TRBJ2-3
V gene: TRBV18

CDR3 protein: CASSFSWGSTEAFF
CDR3 DNA: TGTGCCAGCAGTTTTTCCTGGGGGAGCACTGAAGCTTTCTTT
D gene: .
clone size: .
J gene: TRBJ1-1
V gene: TRBV27

CDR3 protein: CASSLATHGPQETQYF
CDR3 DNA: TGTGCCAGCTCATTGGCCACGCATGGGCCACAAGAGACCCAGTACTTC
D gene: .
clone size: .
J gene: TRBJ2-5
V gene: TRBV18

CDR3 protein: CASSRDSYLRYF
CDR3 DNA: TGTGCCAGCAGTAGGGACTCCTACCTCCGGTACTTC
D gene: .
clone size: few
J gene: TRBJ2-1
V gene: TRBV12-3/TRBV12-4

CDR3 protein: CASSQDNVRLNTEAFF
CDR3 DNA: TGTGCCAGCAGCCAAGATAATGTCAGGTTGAACACTGAAGCTTTCTTT
D gene: .
clone size: .
J gene: TRBJ1-1
V gene: TRBV4-2

CDR3 protein: CASSLAEAGGLDTQYF
CDR3 DNA: TGTGCCAGCAGCTTAGCTGAGGCGGGGGGGCTAGATACGCAGTATTTT
D gene: TRBD2
clone size: .
J gene: TRBJ2-3
V gene: TRBV7-6

CDR3 protein: CSVQGAYNQPQHF
CDR3 DNA: TGCAGCGTCCAGGGGGCTTACAATCAGCCCCAGCATTTT
D gene: TRBD1
clone size: .
J gene: TRBJ1-5
V gene: TRBV29-1

CDR3 protein: CASSFTSGNNEQFF
CDR3 DNA: TGCGCCAGCAGCTTTACTAGCGGGAACAATGAGCAGTTCTTC
D gene: TRBD2
clone size: .
J gene: TRBJ2-1
V gene: TRBV5-1

CDR3 protein: CSASSGGNYGYTF
CDR3 DNA: TGCAGTGCTAGTTCGGGGGGAAACTATGGCTACACCTTC
D gene: .
clone size: few
J gene: TRBJ1-2
V gene: TRBV20-1

CDR3 protein: CSARDWEKLFF
CDR3 DNA: TGCAGTGCTAGAGATTGGGAAAAACTGTTTTTT
D gene: .
clone size: few
J gene: TRBJ1-4
V gene: TRBV20-1

CDR3 protein: CSTLGTGADTIYF
CDR3 DNA: TGCAGTACCCTCGGGACAGGGGCAGACACCATATATTTT
D gene: TRBD1
clone size: few
J gene: TRBJ1-3
V gene: TRBV20-1

CDR3 protein: CAAKGDPRTEAFF
CDR3 DNA: TGTGCCGCAAAGGGGGATCCTCGCACTGAAGCTTTCTTT
D gene: .
clone size: few
J gene: TRBJ1-1
V gene: TRBV28

CDR3 protein: CASSYDQLNTEAFF
CDR3 DNA: TGTGCCAGCAGTTACGACCAGTTAAACACTGAAGCTTTCTTT
D gene: .
clone size: many
J gene: TRBJ1-1
V gene: TRBV6-5

CDR3 protein: CASSLVVNTDTQYF
CDR3 DNA: TGTGCCAGCAGCTTAGTCGTCAACACAGATACGCAGTATTTT
D gene: .
clone size: few
J gene: TRBJ2-3
V gene: TRBV7-2

CDR3 protein: CGARPPSYNEQFF
CDR3 DNA: TGCGGTGCTAGACCACCATCCTACAATGAGCAGTTCTTC
D gene: .
clone size: .
J gene: TRBJ2-1
V gene: TRBV20-1

CDR3 protein: CASSLTGGAFYEQYF
CDR3 DNA: TGTGCCAGCAGTCTCACAGGGGGCGCGTTTTACGAGCAGTACTTC
D gene: TRBD1
clone size: few
J gene: TRBJ2-7
V gene: TRBV27

CDR3 protein: CASRIDSGNYEQYF
CDR3 DNA: TGTGCCAGCAGAATTGACAGCGGAAACTACGAGCAGTACTTC
D gene: .
clone size: .
J gene: TRBJ2-7
V gene: TRBV7-8

CDR3 protein: CSATDEKLFF
CDR3 DNA: TGCAGCGCCACGGATGAAAAACTGTTTTTT
D gene: .
clone size: many
J gene: TRBJ1-4
V gene: TRBV29-1

CDR3 protein: CASSSVRAIGTIYF
CDR3 DNA: TGTGCCAGCAGCTCCGTAAGGGCGATTGGCACCATATATTTT
D gene: .
clone size: .
J gene: TRBJ1-3
V gene: TRBV11-2

CDR3 protein: CASSLLAGGLDEQFF
CDR3 DNA: TGTGCCAGCAGCTTACTAGCGGGGGGGCTTGATGAGCAGTTCTTC
D gene: TRBD2
clone size: few
J gene: TRBJ2-1
V gene: TRBV7-7

CDR3 protein: CVRGHEQYF
CDR3 DNA: TGTGTAAGAGGGCACGAGCAGTACTTC
D gene: .
clone size: .
J gene: TRBJ2-7
V gene: TRBV2

CDR3 protein: CASSSMGNEQFF
CDR3 DNA: TGTGCCAGCAGCTCAATGGGCAATGAGCAGTTCTTC
D gene: .
clone size: many
J gene: TRBJ2-1
V gene: TRBV7-2

CDR3 protein: CASNQLENTGELFF
CDR3 DNA: TGCGCCAGCAACCAACTAGAAAACACCGGGGAGCTGTTTTTT
D gene: .
clone size: few
J gene: TRBJ2-2
V gene: TRBV5-1

CDR3 protein: CSVADRGTSGANVLTF
CDR3 DNA: TGCAGTGTTGCCGACAGGGGAACTTCTGGGGCCAACGTCCTGACTTTC
D gene: TRBD1
clone size: .
J gene: TRBJ2-6
V gene: TRBV20-1

CDR3 protein: CASSLRRDNTGELFF
CDR3 DNA: TGTGCCAGCAGCTTAAGGAGGGACAACACCGGGGAGCTGTTTTTT
D gene: .
clone size: .
J gene: TRBJ2-2
V gene: TRBV5-8

CDR3 protein: CASTLDRNYGYTF
CDR3 DNA: TGTGCCAGCACTCTGGACAGAAACTATGGCTACACCTTC
D gene: .
clone size: few
J gene: TRBJ1-2
V gene: TRBV7-2

CDR3 protein: CASSHRNYFTDTQYF
CDR3 DNA: TGTGCCAGTAGTCACAGGAACTATTTCACAGATACGCAGTATTTT
D gene: .
clone size: few
J gene: TRBJ2-3
V gene: TRBV19

CDR3 protein: CASRKQGSSYNEQFF
CDR3 DNA: TGTGCCAGCAGGAAACAGGGGAGCTCCTACAATGAGCAGTTCTTC
D gene: TRBD1
clone size: .
J gene: TRBJ2-1
V gene: TRBV25-1